The 15 T cell receptor beta chains below were found in one sample sequenced in a study of long-term antiretroviral therapy in people with HIV. Sequencing used immunoSEQ v3.0 at survey level. This table comes from immunoSEQ multiplex PCR, and its TCRdb copy is limited to in-frame clones, with some not included. This sample yields about 28,000 clones, of which about 87% are seen a single time; approximately 8% belongs to the top ten. Sequenced here: unsorted PBMCs, sampled 3.2 years before starting antiretroviral therapy. These receptors were obtained from a man between 50 and 59 years old with HIV.

This chain connects TRBV5-1 to TRBJ2-2; no definite D call. The CDR3 runs to 13 residues. Germline V gene sequence: CDR1 SGHRS, CDR2 YFSETQ. The V end lost 0 bases, the J end lost 7 bases, and 7 bases lay between the germline ends. CDR3: CASSLVGFGELFF. The CDR3 DNA reads as TGCGCCAGCAGCTTGGTGGGGTTCGGGGAGCTGTTTTTT.

The J gene is TRBJ2-3, the V gene TRBV4-2, with 11 bases aligning to TRBD1. CDR1 and CDR2 (germline): LGHNA, YNFKEQ. After removal of 2 bases from V and 4 bases from J, the junction contained 8 bases not matched to a gene. The CDR3 totals 17 residues. CDR3: CASSQWEGQGVADTQYF. The CDR3 DNA reads as TGTGCCAGCAGCCAATGGGAGGGACAGGGGGTGGCAGATACGCAGTATTTT.

The CDR3, as DNA: TGTGCCAGCAGTTTACAGGGGCCCTCCCACGAAAAACTGTTTTTT. It codes for CASSLQGPSHEKLFF. This chain uses TRBV28 with TRBJ1-4, with D maybe TRBD1 (6 bases). Trimming pared 2 bases from V and 8 bases from J, leaving 15 bases between. The germline V gene encodes CDR1 MDHEN and CDR2 SYDVKM. The CDR3 runs 15 residues.

The chain carries TRBV27 and TRBJ1-5, with 9 positions matching TRBD1. Germline assignment: CDR1 MNHEY and CDR2 SMNVEV (reference sequence). The length of the CDR3 is 13 residues. V trimming: 8 bases; J trimming: 4 bases; junction bases outside the gene matches: 3. CDR3 residues: CASGTGLNQPQHF. The CDR3 DNA sequence: TGTGCCAGCGGGACAGGGTTGAATCAGCCCCAGCATTTT.

The V call is TRBV5-8, the J call TRBJ1-6, with 10 bases identical to TRBD1. The trim removed 3 bases at V and 4 bases at J, leaving 7 bases unmatched. The CDR3 has 17 residues. Germline V gives CDR1 SGHTS, CDR2 YDEGEE. DNA for the CDR3: TGTGCCAGCAGCTCGAAGACAGGGGGCCGTTATAATTCACCCCTCCACTTT. Translating it yields CASSSKTGGRYNSPLHF.

The chain is built from TRBV15 and TRBJ2-3; D is perhaps TRBD2 (5 bases). The CDR3 has 15 residues. V dropped 0 bases and J dropped 5 bases, with 12 bases sitting between them. Germline CDR1 and CDR2: LNHNV and YYDKDF (reference sequence). The CDR3 sequence: CATSRDGLAGDTQYF. CDR3 nucleotide sequence: TGTGCCACCAGCAGAGACGGGCTAGCCGGAGATACGCAGTATTTT.

A few counts support this clone. The chain recombines TRBV10-3 with TRBJ2-3, with D perhaps assigned TRBD1 or TRBD2 (6 bases each). The CDR3 is 12 residues long. Per germline, CDR1 ENHRY and CDR2 SYGVKD. V lost 8 bases to trimming and J lost 6 bases, with 12 bases between them. Here the CDR3 reads CAISTGADTQYF. The CDR3 nucleotides read TGTGCCATCTCTACGGGGGCGGATACGCAGTATTTT.

The gene calls are TRBV5-4 and TRBJ1-2; tentatively, D is TRBD1 (5 bases). The V and J ends lost 4 bases and 2 bases respectively, with 15 bases between them. The germline gives CDR1 SGHNT, CDR2 YYREEE (reference sequence). The CDR3 consists of 15 residues. In DNA form, the CDR3 reads TGTGCCAGCAGCGCGTCCCGGGACGGAAACTATGGCTACACCTTC. Translated, it gives CASSASRDGNYGYTF.

This clone rates as large. J is TRBJ1-2 and V is TRBV15, with unresolved D. The CDR3 has 14 amino acids. V was shortened by 0 bases and J by 8 bases, with 13 bases between the two germline ends. CDR1 and CDR2 (germline): LNHNV, YYDKDF (reference sequence). The DNA for the CDR3 is TGTGCCACCAGCAGAGATCGGCAAACCCCCGGCTACACCTTC. Amino acids: CATSRDRQTPGYTF.

This rearrangement joins TRBV5-1 to TRBJ2-5; D might be TRBD2 (5 bases). The CDR3 contains 13 residues. V was trimmed by 3 bases and J by 4 bases, leaving 10 bases between them. Germline V gene data show CDR1 as SGHRS and CDR2 as YFSETQ. The DNA for the CDR3 is TGCGCCAGCAGCTCTTTAGAGGGAGAGACCCAGTACTTC. Translated, it gives CASSSLEGETQYF.

This clone was seen more than once but under ten times. The chain recombines TRBV7-3 with TRBJ2-6; TRBD1 matches at 8 bases. Germline CDR1 is SGHTA and CDR2 is FQGTGA. CDR3 length equals 16 residues. Germline trimming cut 2 bases from V and 4 bases from J; bases unmatched to any gene: 4. CDR3 residues: CASSLGQGGGANVLTF. CDR3 nucleotides: TGTGCCAGCAGCTTAGGACAGGGCGGCGGGGCCAACGTCCTGACTTTC.

V and J are TRBV7-8 and TRBJ1-5; the D is unclear. Germline assignment: CDR1 SGHVS and CDR2 FQNEAQ. Trimming stripped 4 bases from V and 4 bases from J, with 14 bases between. The CDR3 loop spans 15 amino acids. As DNA, the CDR3 is TGTGCCAGCAGCTACGACACGGTTTTTAATCAGCCCCAGCATTTT. Its translation: CASSYDTVFNQPQHF.

The chain uses TRBV18 and TRBJ2-1; maybe TRBD2 (5 bases). The CDR3 contains 15 residues. Trimming pared 2 bases from V and 7 bases from J, leaving 15 bases between. In germline, CDR1 is KGHSH, CDR2 LQKENI. The CDR3 loop is CASSPNRGRGNEQFF. The CDR3 nucleotides are TGTGCCAGCTCACCAAACCGGGGTCGTGGAAATGAGCAGTTCTTC.

The genes are TRBV5-1 and TRBJ2-7; D possibly uses TRBD1 or TRBD2 (5 bases each). Trimming removed 4 bases from V and 0 bases from J, with 11 bases in between. Germline V gene sequence: CDR1 SGHRS, CDR2 YFSETQ. CDR3 length: 14 residues. The CDR3 is CASSGGAGSYEQYF. DNA of the CDR3: TGCGCCAGCAGCGGGGGTGCCGGCTCCTACGAGCAGTACTTC.

The chain links TRBV19 to TRBJ2-1, with a weak D call TRBD1 (6 bases). Germline V gives CDR1 LNHDA, CDR2 SQIVND (reference sequence). The CDR3 extends over 14 amino acids. With 4 bases removed from V and 9 bases from J, the gap between germline ends came to 16 bases. The CDR3 region is CASSTTQGNVEQFF. Here the CDR3 DNA reads TGTGCCAGTAGTACCACACAGGGAAACGTTGAGCAGTTCTTC. The whole variable domain, remainder taken from reference TRBV19 and TRBJ2-1, is DGGITQSPKYLFRKEGQNVTLSCEQNLNHDAMYWYRQDPGQGLRLIYYSQIVNDFQKGDIAEGYSVSREKKESFPLTVTSAQKNPTAFYLCASSTTQGNVEQFFGPGTRLTVL.